This T cell receptor beta chain is drawn from a study of blood T cell repertoires in COVID-19. The wider study: Both acute and convalescent COVID-19 samples were obtained from the United States, Italy and Spain. Sources were T cells, B-cell-depleted T cells, or PBMCs; the material itself was cDNA or gDNA.

With V trimmed by 6 bases and J by 7 bases, 6 bases remained unmatched. The CDR3 covers 14 residues. Germline lookup yields CDR1 LGHNT and CDR2 FRNRAP. Repertoires were generated with immunoSEQ multiplex PCR, while TCRdb's copy carries only in-frame clones and drops some. The sample includes tens of thousands of clones, 75% to 90% of them seen just once. This rearrangement joins TRBV12-5 to TRBJ1-6; 7 bases match TRBD1. Sequenced material: peripheral blood. This sequence was found in a human donor in a cohort sampled during active COVID-19. CDR3 sequence: CASGPGTDNSPLHF. In nucleotides, the CDR3 is TGTGCTAGTGGCCCTGGGACAGACAATTCACCCCTCCACTTT.